The 20 T cell receptor beta chains listed next were all sequenced from one sample in a study of blood T cell repertoires in COVID-19. The protocol was immunoSEQ multiplex PCR, while the TCRdb copy is restricted to in-frame clones and leaves out a portion. The sample holds approximately 94,000 clones, under 85% seen once. The sequenced sample consisted of peripheral blood. The receptors shown here come from a human donor in a cohort sampled during active COVID-19.

The gene calls are TRBV7-9 and TRBJ1-4; 7 nucleotides line up with TRBD1. The CDR3 covers 13 residues. The trim removed 6 bases at V and 8 bases at J, leaving 6 bases unmatched. Germline loops: CDR1 SEHNR, CDR2 FQNEAQ (reference sequence). The CDR3 DNA reads TGTGCCAGCAGGCCGACAGGGCCCGAAAAACTGTTTTTT. Residues: CASRPTGPEKLFF.

This sequence joins TRBV6-5 and TRBJ1-3; D perhaps matches TRBD1 (6 bases). Germline CDR1 is MNHEY and CDR2 is SVGAGI. Between the trimmed V and J ends, which lost 5 bases and 4 bases, there was a span of 9 bases. The CDR3 length is 13 residues. CDR3 sequence reads: CASSQGLGNTIYF. The CDR3 DNA reads TGTGCCAGCAGTCAGGGGTTAGGAAACACCATATATTTT.

V and J are TRBV28 and TRBJ1-4, with D possibly TRBD1 on 6 matching bases. The V and J ends lost 2 bases and 5 bases respectively, with 15 bases between them. CDR1 and CDR2 from the germline V gene are MDHEN and SYDVKM. The CDR3 consists of 16 residues. Here the CDR3 DNA reads TGTGCCAGCAGTTTAGGTAGAGGGGGAATAAATGAAAAACTGTTTTTT. Amino acids: CASSLGRGGINEKLFF.

This clone was counted only a few times. V gene TRBV7-9 combines with J gene TRBJ2-2; D remains ambiguous. Germline CDR1 is SEHNR and CDR2 is FQNEAQ (reference sequence). This CDR3 is built from 14 residues. V shed 1 base and J shed 1 base, with 4 bases lying between them. CDR3: CASSLGQNTGELFF. CDR3 DNA: TGTGCCAGCAGCTTAGGACAGAACACCGGGGAGCTGTTTTTT.

This clone was recorded only once. The rearrangement links TRBV15 to TRBJ1-1; D is possibly TRBD1 (5 bases). V lost 4 bases to trimming and J lost 5 bases, with 14 bases between them. Germline-derived CDR1 and CDR2 are LNHNV and YYDKDF (reference sequence). CDR3 length: 14 residues. CDR3 sequence: CATSTQGAGTEAFF. The CDR3 DNA is TGTGCCACCAGCACCCAAGGGGCAGGGACTGAAGCTTTCTTT.

V and J are TRBV6-6 and TRBJ2-2, with no clear D. Germline assignment: CDR1 MNHNY and CDR2 SVGAGI (reference sequence). The CDR3 runs to 12 residues. The germline V and J ends were trimmed by 7 bases and 2 bases, with 5 bases remaining between them. The CDR3 region has the DNA TGTGCCAGCATCTTTAACACCGGGGAGCTGTTTTTT. Its translation: CASIFNTGELFF.

This chain connects TRBV5-1 to TRBJ2-5; D may be TRBD2 (6 bases). The V and J ends lost 4 bases and 3 bases respectively, with 13 bases between them. From germline, CDR1 is SGHRS and CDR2 YFSETQ. This CDR3 spans 14 amino acids. The CDR3 loop reads CASSAGLLKETQYF. In DNA form, the CDR3 reads TGCGCCAGCAGCGCGGGACTCCTGAAAGAGACCCAGTACTTC. Complete variable domain (other parts from reference TRBV5-1 and TRBJ2-5): KAGVTQTPRYLIKTRGQQVTLSCSPISGHRSVSWYQQTPGQGLQFLFEYFSETQRNKGNFPGRFSGRQFSNSRSEMNVSTLELGDSALYLCASSAGLLKETQYFGPGTRLLVL.

The chain uses TRBV29-1 and TRBJ2-3, with TRBD2 identical over 7 bases. The CDR3 totals 15 residues. Per germline, CDR1 SQVTM and CDR2 ANQGSEA. With 4 bases clipped from V and 4 bases from J, the junction kept 11 bases outside the gene matches. This CDR3 is CSVGQSGGSADTQYF. The CDR3, as DNA: TGCAGCGTTGGACAATCGGGGGGTTCGGCAGATACGCAGTATTTT.

The chain links TRBV7-9 to TRBJ2-3, with 10 nucleotides matching TRBD2. The CDR3 is made up of 15 amino acids. J was trimmed by 1 base and V by 4 bases; bases with no gene match: 2. Germline lookup yields CDR1 SEHNR and CDR2 FQNEAQ (reference sequence). This chain's CDR3 is CASSWGTSGTDTQYF. The CDR3 DNA sequence: TGTGCCAGCAGCTGGGGGACTAGCGGCACAGATACGCAGTATTTT.

V gene TRBV9 combines with J gene TRBJ2-1; the D gene is possibly TRBD2 (6 bases). The V end lost 0 bases, the J end lost 10 bases, and 14 bases lay between the germline ends. The length of the CDR3 is 14 residues. CDR1 is SGDLS and CDR2 is YYNGEE in the germline V gene. The CDR3 loop is CASSVVPAGGEQFF. The CDR3 region has the DNA TGTGCCAGCAGCGTAGTGCCCGCTGGGGGGGAGCAGTTCTTC.

The chain is built from TRBV5-5 and TRBJ1-2; no definite D call. CDR3 length: 16 amino acids. V shed 4 bases and J shed 7 bases, with 23 bases lying between them. Germline loops: CDR1 SGHKS, CDR2 YYEKEE (reference sequence). The CDR3 region is CASSNGVDFFFGGYTF. The CDR3 nucleotides are TGTGCCAGCAGCAATGGAGTGGACTTCTTTTTTGGTGGCTACACCTTC.

The chain joins TRBV19 to TRBJ2-4; 10 bases are shared with TRBD1. There are 23 residues in the CDR3. Per the germline V gene, CDR1 is LNHDA and CDR2 is SQIVND (reference sequence). J was trimmed by 1 base and V by 3 bases; bases with no gene match: 24. In nucleotides, the CDR3 is TGTGCCAGTAGTATCTTTTATGAGTCGCGACAGGGGGCGATACGCTCGGCCAAAAACATTCAGTACTTC. It codes for CASSIFYESRQGAIRSAKNIQYF.

The chain recombines TRBV5-1 with TRBJ2-1; 9 bases line up with TRBD2. Germline CDR1 reads SGHRS; CDR2 reads YFSETQ. The CDR3 is made up of 17 amino acids. V trimming: 4 bases; J trimming: 3 bases; junction bases outside the gene matches: 11. In nucleotides, the CDR3 is TGCGCCAGCAGCGAACTTGTAGCGGGAGTTAGCTACAATGAGCAGTTCTTC. Protein sequence: CASSELVAGVSYNEQFF.

The V and J genes are TRBV11-2 and TRBJ1-1; 11 positions match TRBD1. The CDR3 runs to 15 residues. CDR1 is SGHAT and CDR2 is FQNNGV in the germline V gene. V shed 4 bases and J 4 bases; nucleotides not matched to a gene: 5. Here the CDR3 reads CASSSPGTGGTEAFF. CDR3 bases: TGTGCCAGCAGCTCCCCCGGGACAGGGGGCACTGAAGCTTTCTTT.

The sample holds a few counts of this clone. The CDR3 coding sequence is TGTGCCAGCAGTCGCCTTCAGAATCGGGGGAAAGGAAGATCTGTCGGCGAAAAACTGTTTTTT. Translation gives CASSRLQNRGKGRSVGEKLFF. The gene calls are TRBV6-6 and TRBJ1-4, with a tentative D call TRBD1 (5 bases). V lost 5 bases and J 8 bases, leaving 36 bases between the germline ends. Germline-derived CDR1 and CDR2 are MNHNY and SVGAGI (reference sequence). The CDR3 covers 21 residues.

The chain carries TRBV28 and TRBJ2-7, with TRBD2 identical over 8 bases. The CDR3 is made up of 14 amino acids. Looked up from germline, CDR1 is MDHEN and CDR2 is SYDVKM. J gave up 3 bases and V 2 bases, and 3 bases lay outside the gene matches. CDR3 sequence (DNA): TGTGCCAGCAGTTTACGAGCGGGAGTCTACGAGCAGTACTTC. It translates to CASSLRAGVYEQYF.

The J gene is TRBJ1-6, the V gene TRBV6-5, with 8 bases lining up with TRBD1. V was clipped by 7 bases and J by 6 bases; unmatched bases: 8. Germline assignment: CDR1 MNHEY and CDR2 SVGAGI. This CDR3 has 15 amino acids. The CDR3 sequence: CASNAGGLSNSPLHF. The CDR3 bases are TGTGCCAGCAACGCAGGGGGCCTGAGTAATTCACCCCTCCACTTT.

The rearrangement links TRBV7-9 to TRBJ1-2; 7 bases fit TRBD1. This CDR3 has 15 residues. CDR1 is SEHNR and CDR2 is FQNEAQ in the germline V gene (reference sequence). The junction had 14 bases not matched to a gene; V was cut back by 5 bases and J by 8 bases. The CDR3 region has the DNA TGTGCCAGCAGCGCCTTAGGGGGCGGGGTATACGGCTACACCTTC. Its translation is CASSALGGGVYGYTF.

The CDR3 DNA reads as TGTGCCAGCAGCTACATAGCGGGAGCAGGGGAGCTGTTTTTT. Protein sequence: CASSYIAGAGELFF. The V call is TRBV11-2, the J call TRBJ2-2; 9 bases are a match to TRBD2. V gave up 4 bases and J gave up 8 bases; unmatched junction bases: 5. Germline lookup yields CDR1 SGHAT and CDR2 FQNNGV. The CDR3 runs to 14 residues.

The chain combines TRBV5-5 with TRBJ1-1; no clear D gene. Germline values: CDR1 SGHKS, CDR2 YYEKEE (reference sequence). The CDR3 sequence is 14 residues long. The germline V and J ends were trimmed by 2 bases and 5 bases, with 13 bases remaining between them. CDR3 in amino acids: CASSFQLGRTEAFF. The CDR3 DNA reads TGTGCCAGCAGCTTTCAATTGGGGAGGACTGAAGCTTTCTTT.